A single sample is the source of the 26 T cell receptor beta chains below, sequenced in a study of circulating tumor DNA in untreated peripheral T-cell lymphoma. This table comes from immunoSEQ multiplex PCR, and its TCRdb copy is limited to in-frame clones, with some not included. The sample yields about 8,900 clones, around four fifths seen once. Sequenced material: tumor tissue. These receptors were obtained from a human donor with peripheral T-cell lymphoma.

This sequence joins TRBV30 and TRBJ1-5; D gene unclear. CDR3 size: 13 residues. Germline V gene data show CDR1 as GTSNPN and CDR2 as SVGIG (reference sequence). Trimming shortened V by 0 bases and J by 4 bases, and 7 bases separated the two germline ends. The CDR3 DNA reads TGTGCCTGGAGTGTTATTAGTAATCAGCCCCAGCATTTT. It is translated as CAWSVISNQPQHF.

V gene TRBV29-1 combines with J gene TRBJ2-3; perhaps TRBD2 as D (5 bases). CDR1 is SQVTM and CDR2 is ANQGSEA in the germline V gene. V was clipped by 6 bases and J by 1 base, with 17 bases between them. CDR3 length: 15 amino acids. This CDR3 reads CSVAEDRAGTDTQYF. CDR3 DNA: TGCAGCGTAGCGGAGGATAGGGCCGGCACAGATACGCAGTATTTT.

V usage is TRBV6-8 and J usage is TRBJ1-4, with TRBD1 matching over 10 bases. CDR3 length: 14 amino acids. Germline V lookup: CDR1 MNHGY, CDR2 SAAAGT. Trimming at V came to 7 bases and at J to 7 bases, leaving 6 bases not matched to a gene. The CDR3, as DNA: TGTGCCAGCACCCCGGGACAGGGGACTGAAAAACTGTTTTTT. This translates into CASTPGQGTEKLFF.

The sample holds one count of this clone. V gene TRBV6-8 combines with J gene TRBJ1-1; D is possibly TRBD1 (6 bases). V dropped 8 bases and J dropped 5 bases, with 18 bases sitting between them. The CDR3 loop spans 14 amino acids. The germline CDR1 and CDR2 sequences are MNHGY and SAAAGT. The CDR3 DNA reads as TGTGCCAGCTTGGTGAGGAGCGGGACAACTGAAGCTTTCTTT. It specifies CASLVRSGTTEAFF.

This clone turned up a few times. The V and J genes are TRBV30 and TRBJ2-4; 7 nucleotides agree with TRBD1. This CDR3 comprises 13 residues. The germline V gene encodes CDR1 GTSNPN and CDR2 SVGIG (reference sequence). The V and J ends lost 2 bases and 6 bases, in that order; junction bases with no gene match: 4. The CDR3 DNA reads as TGTGCCTGGAGTCCTTGGGACAGAAACATTCAGTACTTC. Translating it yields CAWSPWDRNIQYF.

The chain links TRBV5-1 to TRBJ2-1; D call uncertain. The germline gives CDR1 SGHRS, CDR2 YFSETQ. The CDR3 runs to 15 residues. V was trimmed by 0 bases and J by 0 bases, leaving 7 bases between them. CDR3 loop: CASSLGGDSYNEQFF. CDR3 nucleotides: TGCGCCAGCAGCTTGGGAGGAGACTCCTACAATGAGCAGTTCTTC.

The CDR3 loop reads CASSDRTGGSHGYTF. The CDR3 DNA reads as TGTGCCAGCAGTGACCGGACAGGGGGCTCGCATGGCTACACCTTC. The gene calls are TRBV6-8 and TRBJ1-2; 11 positions match TRBD1. CDR1 is MNHGY and CDR2 is SAAAGT in the germline V gene. This CDR3 is built from 15 residues. The junction had 8 bases not matched to a gene; V was cut back by 5 bases and J by 6 bases.

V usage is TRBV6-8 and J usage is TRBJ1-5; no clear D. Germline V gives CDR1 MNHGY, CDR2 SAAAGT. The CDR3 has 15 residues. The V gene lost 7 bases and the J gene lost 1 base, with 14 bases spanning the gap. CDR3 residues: CASTPSVDSNQPQHF. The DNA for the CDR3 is TGTGCCAGCACCCCCTCAGTAGACAGCAATCAGCCCCAGCATTTT.

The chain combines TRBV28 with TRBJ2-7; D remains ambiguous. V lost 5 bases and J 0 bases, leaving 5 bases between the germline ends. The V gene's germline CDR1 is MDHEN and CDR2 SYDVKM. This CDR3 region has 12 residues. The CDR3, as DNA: TGTGCCAGCAGTCTTAGCTCCTACGAGCAGTACTTC. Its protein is CASSLSSYEQYF.

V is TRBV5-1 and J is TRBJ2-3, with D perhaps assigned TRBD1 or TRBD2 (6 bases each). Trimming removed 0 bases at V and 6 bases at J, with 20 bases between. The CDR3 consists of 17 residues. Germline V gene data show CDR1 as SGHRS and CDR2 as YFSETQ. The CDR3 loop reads CASSLGEGGLIGDTQYF. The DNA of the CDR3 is TGCGCCAGCAGCTTGGGAGAGGGGGGCCTCATCGGGGATACGCAGTATTTT. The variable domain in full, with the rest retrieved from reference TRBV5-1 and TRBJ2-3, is KAGVTQTPRYLIKTRGQQVTLSCSPISGHRSVSWYQQTPGQGLQFLFEYFSETQRNKGNFPGRFSGRQFSNSRSEMNVSTLELGDSALYLCASSLGEGGLIGDTQYFGPGTRLTVL.

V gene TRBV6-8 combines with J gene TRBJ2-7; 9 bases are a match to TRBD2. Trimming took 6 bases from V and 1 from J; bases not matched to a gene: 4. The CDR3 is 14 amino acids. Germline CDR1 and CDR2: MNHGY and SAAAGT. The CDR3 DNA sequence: TGTGCCAGCAGGAAGCGGGGGGTTTCCTACGAGCAGTACTTC. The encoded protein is CASRKRGVSYEQYF.

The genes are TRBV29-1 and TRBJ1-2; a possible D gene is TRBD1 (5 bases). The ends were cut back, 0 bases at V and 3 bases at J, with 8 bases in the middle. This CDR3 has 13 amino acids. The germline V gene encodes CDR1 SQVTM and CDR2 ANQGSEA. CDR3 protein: CSVEDRADYGYTF. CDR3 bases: TGCAGCGTTGAAGACAGGGCGGACTATGGCTACACCTTC. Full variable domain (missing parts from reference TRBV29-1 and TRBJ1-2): SAVISQKPSRDICQRGTSLTIQCQVDSQVTMMFWYRQQPGQSLTLIATANQGSEATYESGFVIDKFPISRPNLTFSTLTVSNMSPEDSSIYLCSVEDRADYGYTFGSGTRLTVV.

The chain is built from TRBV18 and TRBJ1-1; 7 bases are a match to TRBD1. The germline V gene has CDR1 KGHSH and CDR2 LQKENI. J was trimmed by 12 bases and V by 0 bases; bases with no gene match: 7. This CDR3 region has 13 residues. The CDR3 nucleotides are TGTGCCAGCTCACCACCCGACAGGGTAGGGTCTTTCTTT. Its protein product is CASSPPDRVGSFF.

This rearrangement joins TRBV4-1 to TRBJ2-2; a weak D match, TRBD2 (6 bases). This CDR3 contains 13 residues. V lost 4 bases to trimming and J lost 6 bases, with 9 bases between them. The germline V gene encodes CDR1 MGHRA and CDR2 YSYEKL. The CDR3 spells CASSLGGAGELFF. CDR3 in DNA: TGCGCCAGCAGCCTCGGGGGAGCCGGGGAGCTGTTTTTT.

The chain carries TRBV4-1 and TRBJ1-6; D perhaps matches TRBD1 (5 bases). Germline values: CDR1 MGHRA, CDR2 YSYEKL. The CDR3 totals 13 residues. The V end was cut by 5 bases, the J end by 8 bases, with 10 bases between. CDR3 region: CASSTAGYSPLHF. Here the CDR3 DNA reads TGCGCCAGCAGCACTGCAGGGTATTCACCCCTCCACTTT.

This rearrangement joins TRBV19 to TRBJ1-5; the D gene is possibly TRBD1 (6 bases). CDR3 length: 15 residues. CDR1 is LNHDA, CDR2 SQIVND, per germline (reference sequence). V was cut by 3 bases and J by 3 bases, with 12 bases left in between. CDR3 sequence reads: CASSIAGAVNQPQHF. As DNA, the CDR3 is TGTGCCAGTAGTATCGCGGGGGCGGTCAATCAGCCCCAGCATTTT. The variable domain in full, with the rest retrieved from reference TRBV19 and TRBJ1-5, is DGGITQSPKYLFRKEGQNVTLSCEQNLNHDAMYWYRQDPGQGLRLIYYSQIVNDFQKGDIAEGYSVSREKKESFPLTVTSAQKNPTAFYLCASSIAGAVNQPQHFGDGTRLSIL.

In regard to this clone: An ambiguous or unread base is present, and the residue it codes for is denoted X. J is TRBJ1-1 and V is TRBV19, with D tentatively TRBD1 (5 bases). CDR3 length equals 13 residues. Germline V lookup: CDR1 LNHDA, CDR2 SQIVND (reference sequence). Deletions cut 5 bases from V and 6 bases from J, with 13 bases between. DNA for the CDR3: TGTGCCAGTAGTTCAACGGGGGGYGCTGAAGCTTTCTTT. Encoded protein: CASSSTGXAEAFF. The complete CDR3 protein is CASSSTGGAEAFF.

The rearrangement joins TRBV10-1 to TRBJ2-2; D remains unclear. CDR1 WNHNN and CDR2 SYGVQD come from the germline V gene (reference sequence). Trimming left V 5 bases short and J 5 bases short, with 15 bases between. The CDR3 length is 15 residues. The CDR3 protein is CASSPFEWRTGELFF. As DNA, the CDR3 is TGCGCCAGCAGTCCCTTCGAGTGGCGGACCGGGGAGCTGTTTTTT.

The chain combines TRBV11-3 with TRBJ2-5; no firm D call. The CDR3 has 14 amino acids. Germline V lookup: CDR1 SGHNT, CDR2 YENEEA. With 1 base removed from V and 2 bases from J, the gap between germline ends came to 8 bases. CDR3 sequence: CASSLVSFQETQYF. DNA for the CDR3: TGTGCCAGCAGCTTAGTGTCTTTTCAAGAGACCCAGTACTTC.

CDR3 region: CASSRDRGLYEQYF. CDR3 DNA: TGTGCCAGTAGCCGGGACAGGGGGCTGTACGAGCAGTACTTC. V and J are TRBV19 and TRBJ2-7, with TRBD1 identical over 12 bases. The CDR3 is 14 residues long. J was trimmed by 4 bases and V by 6 bases; bases with no gene match: 4. CDR1 is LNHDA, CDR2 SQIVND, per germline (reference sequence).

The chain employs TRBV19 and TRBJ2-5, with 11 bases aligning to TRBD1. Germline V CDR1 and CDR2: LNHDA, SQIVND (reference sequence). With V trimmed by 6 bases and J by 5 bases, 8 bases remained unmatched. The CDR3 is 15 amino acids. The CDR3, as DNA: TGTGCCAGTAGCCAAGGACAGGGGGCGAGGGAGACCCAGTACTTC. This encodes CASSQGQGARETQYF. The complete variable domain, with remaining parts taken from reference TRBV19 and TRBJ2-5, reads DGGITQSPKYLFRKEGQNVTLSCEQNLNHDAMYWYRQDPGQGLRLIYYSQIVNDFQKGDIAEGYSVSREKKESFPLTVTSAQKNPTAFYLCASSQGQGARETQYFGPGTRLLVL.

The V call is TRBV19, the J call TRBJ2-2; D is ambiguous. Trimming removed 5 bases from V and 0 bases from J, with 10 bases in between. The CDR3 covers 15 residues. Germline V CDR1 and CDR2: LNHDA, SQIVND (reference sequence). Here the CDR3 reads CASSLPGTNTGELFF. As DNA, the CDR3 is TGTGCCAGTAGTCTCCCTGGGACGAACACCGGGGAGCTGTTTTTT. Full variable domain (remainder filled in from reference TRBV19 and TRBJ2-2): DGGITQSPKYLFRKEGQNVTLSCEQNLNHDAMYWYRQDPGQGLRLIYYSQIVNDFQKGDIAEGYSVSREKKESFPLTVTSAQKNPTAFYLCASSLPGTNTGELFFGEGSRLTVL.

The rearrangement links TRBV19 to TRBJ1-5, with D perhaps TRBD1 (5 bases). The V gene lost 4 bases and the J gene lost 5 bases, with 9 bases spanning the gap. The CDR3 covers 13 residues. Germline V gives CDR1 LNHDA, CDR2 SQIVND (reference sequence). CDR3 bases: TGTGCCAGTAGTACTCAGGGAGATCAGCCCCAGCATTTT. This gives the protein CASSTQGDQPQHF.

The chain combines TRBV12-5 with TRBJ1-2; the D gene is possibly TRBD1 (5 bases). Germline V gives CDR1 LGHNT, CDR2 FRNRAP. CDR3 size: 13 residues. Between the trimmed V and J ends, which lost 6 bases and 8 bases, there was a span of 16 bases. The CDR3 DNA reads TGTGCTAGTGGCCGCGGGACTCCAAACGGCTACACCTTC. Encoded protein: CASGRGTPNGYTF.

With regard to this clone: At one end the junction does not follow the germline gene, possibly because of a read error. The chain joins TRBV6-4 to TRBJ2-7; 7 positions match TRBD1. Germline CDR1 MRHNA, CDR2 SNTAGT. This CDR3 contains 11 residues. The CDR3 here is CAITIRDSQYF. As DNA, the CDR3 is TGTGCCATCACCATAAGGGACAGTCAGTACTTT.

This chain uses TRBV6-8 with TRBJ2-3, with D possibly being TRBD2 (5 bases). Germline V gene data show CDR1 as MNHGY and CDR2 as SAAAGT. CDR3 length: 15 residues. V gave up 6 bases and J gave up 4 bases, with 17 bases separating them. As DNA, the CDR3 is TGTGCCAGCAGCGGTCTGACGGGGTCGGCAGATACGCAGTATTTT. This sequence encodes CASSGLTGSADTQYF.